This TCR beta chain was sequenced for a study of blood T cells in healthy people across ages. With a J-beta primer mix and a sample-barcoded 5' primer, a second PCR ran about 6 to 11 cycles. Each CDR3 protein gets one entry after TCRdb re-called the 5' RACE reads with MiXCR. The repertoire holds approximately 800,000 distinct CDR3 sequences, with 20% to 25% as singletons. This clonotype was seen only a few times. This sample also appeared in a second study, on T cells of mothers and their children.

The clonotype was recovered from a boy aged 5-17 years in good health. Material: blood.

Written as DNA, the CDR3 is TGTGCCAGCAGCCAATCTTCAGTAGCCACTGAAGCTTTCTTT. Encoded protein: CASSQSSVATEAFF. The chain joins TRBV16 to TRBJ1-1; D gene unclear. The CDR3 runs 14 residues. Trimming cost V 0 bases and J 4 bases, with 9 bases left between them. CDR1 and CDR2 from the germline V gene are KGHSY and FQNENV.